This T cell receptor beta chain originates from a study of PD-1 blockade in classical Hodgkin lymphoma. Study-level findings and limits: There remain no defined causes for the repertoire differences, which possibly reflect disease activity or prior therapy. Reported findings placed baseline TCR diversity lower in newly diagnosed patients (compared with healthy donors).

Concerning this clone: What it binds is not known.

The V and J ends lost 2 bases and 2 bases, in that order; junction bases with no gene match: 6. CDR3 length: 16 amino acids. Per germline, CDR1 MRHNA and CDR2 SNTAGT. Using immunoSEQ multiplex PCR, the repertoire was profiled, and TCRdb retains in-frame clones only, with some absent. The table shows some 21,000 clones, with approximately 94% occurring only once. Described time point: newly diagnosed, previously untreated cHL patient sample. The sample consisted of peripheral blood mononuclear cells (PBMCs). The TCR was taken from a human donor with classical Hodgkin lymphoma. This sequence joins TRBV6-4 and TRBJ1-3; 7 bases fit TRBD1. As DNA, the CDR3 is TGTGCCAGCAGTGACCACAGGGGAAATGCTGGAAACACCATATATTTT. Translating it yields CASSDHRGNAGNTIYF.